The entry below describes one T cell receptor (beta chain). The data stem from a study of blood T cell repertoires in COVID-19. Study context: The United States, Italy and Spain provided the acute and convalescent COVID-19 samples. PBMCs, B-cell-depleted T cells, or T cells provided the cDNA or gDNA that made up the material.

In germline, CDR1 is LNHDA, CDR2 SQIVND (reference sequence). This CDR3 has 13 residues. V lost 7 bases, J lost 8 bases, and 15 bases lay in between. As handled by the study authors: Reference gene primer amplification gave estimated nucleated cell counts. Here immunoSEQ multiplex PCR was the method, and the copy in TCRdb shows in-frame clones only, minus some. That table is the source of V, J and clone size, and D and trimming were worked out from the DNA. The repertoire holds hundreds of thousands of clones, with approximately 90% as singletons. Sequencing was done on a sample of peripheral blood. The rearrangement uses TRBV19 and TRBJ1-3; D is unresolved. This receptor was obtained from a man aged 18 to 30 with active or convalescent COVID-19. The CDR3 nucleotides are TGTGCCAGTAACTGGGCCAACGGGGACACCATATATTTT. Encoded protein: CASNWANGDTIYF.